This T cell receptor beta chain was obtained from a study of T cells in Graves' hyperthyroidism and ophthalmopathy (dated by TCRdb to between 2017 and 2020). For the wider study: Peripheral blood was collected at initial diagnosis, before any treatment. In addition, the study compared T-cell repertoires in thyroid tissue and in blood from six Graves' hyperthyroidism patients. To identify distinguishing TCR V-J signatures, a discovery cohort of 90 to 100 patients was used, comprising 40 to 45 with Graves' ophthalmopathy and around 57 with stable Graves' hyperthyroidism. The 75 to 100 discovery patients were divided at random into training and test sets in a 7:3 ratio. Once sampling was done, hyperthyroidism patients were given methimazole at a starting dose of 30 mg daily, whereas ophthalmopathy patients were given high-dose intravenous methylprednisolone. Whether ophthalmopathy could be predicted prospectively was tested in an independent validation cohort made up of approximately 19 hyperthyroidism patients plus 17 patients who later progressed to ophthalmopathy. According to the paper, TCR Vbeta CDR3 sequencing was carried out on some 140 peripheral blood samples, which came from around 43 ophthalmopathy, some 73 hyperthyroidism and approximately 17 progressor patients. General findings and caveats noted by the study authors: During validation, the model predicted progression to ophthalmopathy a median of around 7 months ahead of onset, with roughly 65% sensitivity and 72% to 85% specificity. Sample size was not statistically predetermined, and blinding of investigators to group allocation was not performed. Most expanded thyroid clonotypes (frequency above 0.001) were also detected in blood, a finding suggesting that blood repertoires may reflect thyroid immune responses. Ophthalmopathy was separated from stable hyperthyroidism by a 13 V-J signature model, with approximately 89% sensitivity and approximately 81% specificity obtained in cross-validation and 80%/75% obtained in testing.

Of note for this clonotype: Its recognized antigen is unknown. Nothing much larger sits one base from this clone, and base qualities are not available.

TCR beta CDR3 regions were amplified from RNA transcripts. The TCR CDR3 was subjected to a first round of RT-PCR using the HTBI primer set and the Qiagen OneStep RT-PCR kit. A second multiplex PCR round built the libraries, followed by size selection and purification. Sequencing of the libraries was done on an Illumina HiSeq2000 using paired-end 100 bp reads. Under the source paper's analysis protocol: SOAPnuke was used to process the raw data, removing reads that contained adapters or uncalled bases, had a mean Phred below 15, or lacked an exact match to the constant primer or identifier. High-quality paired reads were merged with COPE v1.2.5, and unique nucleotide sequences were defined as clonotypes. MiTCR v1.1 was used to align clonotypes to the IMGT TRBV, TRBD and TRBJ reference segments. Only V-J combinations with frequency above 0.0001, covering 99% to 99.2% of repertoires, were analysed. A TCS score was defined as the ratio of F50 (clonal expansion) to E x V (chaos), with BLOSUM62-based TCRdist applied between CDR3 peptides within each V-J. Welch's t-statistics and random forest reduced 500 to 650 V-J features to under 15, which were used in a naive Bayes classifier (R e1071). The public sequencing data were trimmed at Q25 with fastp and processed into clonotypes with MiXCR by TCRdb, which kept only in-frame beta chains. All rows with the same CDR3 protein become a single entry with the most common DNA and genes. TCRdb's processing, not the authors', yielded these V and J calls. The sample records some 770,000 distinct CDR3 sequences, over 15% of which are singletons. Around 7.7% of the sample rests with the top ten.

Stable Graves' hyperthyroidism was defined as the absence of progression to ophthalmopathy over 18 months of follow-up. The hyperthyroidism patients were between 18 and 65 years old and newly diagnosed, with a disease duration of less than 2 months. Patients with uncontrolled infections, other autoimmune diseases, pregnancy or lactation were excluded. Diagnoses were established on the basis of clinical symptoms, serum thyroxine and TRAb, thyroid ultrasound, and orbital computed tomography. PBMCs were isolated from approximately 10 ml of fresh peripheral blood by Ficoll-Paque density gradient centrifugation. Total RNA was extracted with Trizol reagent, and quality was checked on an Agilent 2100 Bioanalyzer. V loses 7 bases of germline sequence and J loses 0 bases, and the interval between the two ends is 9 bases. As encoded in the germline V gene, CDR1 is MDHEN while CDR2 is SYDVKM. The CDR3 goes from the cysteine to the phenylalanine over 13 residues. Only the CDR3 DNA stays, 39 bases, in frame from base 1.

Recombination linked TRBV28 to TRBJ1-1; a tentative D match to TRBD1 spans 5 bases. The receptor was isolated from a man younger than 35 with Graves' hyperthyroidism. Sequenced: blood. The sequence in DNA is TGTGCCAGCATAGAGGGGATGAACACTGAAGCTTTCTTT. Protein translation: CASIEGMNTEAFF.